This T cell receptor (beta chain) was recorded in a study of cytomegalovirus exposure and HLA in healthy donors. General study findings and limits: The study carried out a later analysis of TCR beta sequences. It associated 15,000 to 20,000 of them with specific HLA alleles at a false discovery rate of 0.05. Owing to their indistinguishability, certain V segments, notably TRBV6-2 and TRBV6-3, were excluded. Later analysis demonstrated an association between a missense DCLRE1C variant and TCR beta V- and J-gene trimming. Differences between HLA loci emerged in a later analysis of TCR association rates, with DRB1 most and HLA-C fewest.

The PCR used 60 Vbeta and 13 Jbeta primers. Data came from immunoSEQ multiplex PCR; TCRdb stores just in-frame clones and leaves some out. The sample has approximately 73,000 clones, 63% seen once. CDR1 is SGHTA and CDR2 is FQGNSA in the germline V gene. The V gene lost 1 base and the J gene lost 1 base, with 11 bases spanning the gap. This CDR3 is built from 15 residues. On this clone itself: The antigen is unknown.

The specimen was PBMCs. This sequence originates from a man aged 25-45 years in good health and CMV-seropositive. The rearrangement joins TRBV7-2 to TRBJ2-7, with D unclear. The CDR3 DNA reads TGTGCCAGCAGCTTAGATGCAGGAATGTCCTACGAGCAGTACTTC. Residues: CASSLDAGMSYEQYF.